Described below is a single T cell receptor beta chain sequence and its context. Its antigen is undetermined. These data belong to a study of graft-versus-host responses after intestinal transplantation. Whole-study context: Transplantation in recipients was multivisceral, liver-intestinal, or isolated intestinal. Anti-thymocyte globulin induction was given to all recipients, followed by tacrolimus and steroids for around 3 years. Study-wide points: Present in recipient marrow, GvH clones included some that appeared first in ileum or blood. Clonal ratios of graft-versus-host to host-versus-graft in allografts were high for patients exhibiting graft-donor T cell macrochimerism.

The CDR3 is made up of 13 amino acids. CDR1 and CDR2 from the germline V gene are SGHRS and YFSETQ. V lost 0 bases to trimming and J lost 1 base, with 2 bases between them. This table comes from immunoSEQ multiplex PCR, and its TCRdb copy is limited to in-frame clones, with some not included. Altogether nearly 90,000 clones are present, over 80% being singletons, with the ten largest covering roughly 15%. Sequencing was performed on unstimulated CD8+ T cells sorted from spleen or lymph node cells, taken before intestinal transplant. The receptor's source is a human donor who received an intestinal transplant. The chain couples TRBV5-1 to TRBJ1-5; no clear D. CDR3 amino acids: CASSLGSNQPQHF. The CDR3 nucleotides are TGCGCCAGCAGCTTGGGGAGCAATCAGCCCCAGCATTTT.